What follows are 14 T cell receptor beta chains derived from one specimen sequenced in a study of cytomegalovirus exposure and HLA in healthy donors. Vbeta (60) and Jbeta (13) primers were used in the PCR. Profiling relied on immunoSEQ multiplex PCR, and the TCRdb table lists in-frame clones only, not all of them. The sample yields 150,000 or so clones, about two thirds seen once. The sequencing sample was made of PBMCs. These receptors were collected from a human donor in good health.

This clone was counted once. CDR3 amino acids: CASSLGSGGLLNEQFF. DNA of the CDR3: TGTGCCAGCAGCTTAGGTTCGGGGGGCCTTCTCAATGAGCAGTTCTTC. The chain recombines TRBV7-9 with TRBJ2-1; D might be TRBD2 (7 bases). The germline V gene has CDR1 SEHNR and CDR2 FQNEAQ (reference sequence). There are 16 residues in the CDR3. The ends were cut back, 1 base at V and 6 bases at J, with 16 bases in the middle.

For this clone: Its ends do not fully match the called genes, so a read error is possible. This chain links TRBV7-7 with TRBJ2-5; 13 nucleotides line up with TRBD2. Germline loops: CDR1 SSHAT, CDR2 FNYEAQ (reference sequence). There are 15 residues in the CDR3. CDR3 residues: CASSSGLAGEETQYF. In DNA form, the CDR3 reads TGTGCTAGCAGCTCCGGACTAGCGGGGGAAGAGACCCAGTACTTC.

The genes are TRBV5-1 and TRBJ2-7, with a possible D match to TRBD1 (6 bases). CDR3 size: 14 residues. Germline V gene lookup returns CDR1 SGHRS and CDR2 YFSETQ. V lost 3 bases and J 3 bases, leaving 13 bases between the germline ends. The CDR3 loop is CASSSRTADYEQYF. The CDR3 region has the DNA TGCGCCAGCAGCTCCAGGACAGCAGACTACGAGCAGTACTTC.

The rearrangement links TRBV12-5 to TRBJ2-7; D unresolved. The CDR3 covers 11 residues. V lost 5 bases and J 4 bases, leaving 6 bases between the germline ends. From germline, CDR1 is LGHNT and CDR2 FRNRAP. The CDR3 DNA sequence: TGTGCTAGTGGTCCCGTATACGAGCAGTACTTC. Amino acid sequence: CASGPVYEQYF.

V usage is TRBV6-5 and J usage is TRBJ2-2, with TRBD2 as a possible D gene (6 bases). Germline-derived CDR1 and CDR2 are MNHEY and SVGAGI. The V gene lost 0 bases and the J gene lost 7 bases, with 9 bases spanning the gap. CDR3 length: 14 amino acids. CDR3 nucleotides: TGTGCCAGCAGTTACTCTCGGGGAGGCGGGGAGCTGTTTTTT. Amino acid sequence: CASSYSRGGGELFF.

V usage is TRBV5-6 and J usage is TRBJ2-7; no definite D call. V was clipped by 2 bases and J by 0 bases, with 9 bases between them. The CDR3 totals 14 residues. The germline V gene has CDR1 SGHDT and CDR2 YYEEEE. CDR3 in amino acids: CASSFQVSSYEQYF. The CDR3 bases are TGTGCCAGCAGCTTTCAGGTTAGCTCCTACGAGCAGTACTTC.

V and J are TRBV7-9 and TRBJ1-5; 8 nucleotides agree with TRBD1. The CDR3 runs 14 residues. V trimming: 4 bases; J trimming: 5 bases; junction bases outside the gene matches: 4. CDR1 is SEHNR and CDR2 is FQNEAQ in the germline V gene (reference sequence). CDR3 nucleotide sequence: TGTGCCAGCAGCTCGGACAGGGAGGATCAGCCCCAGCATTTT. It translates to CASSSDREDQPQHF.

The rearrangement links TRBV5-5 to TRBJ2-7; TRBD1 agrees at 8 bases. The CDR3 is 14 amino acids. Germline trimming cut 4 bases from V and 3 bases from J; bases unmatched to any gene: 6. The germline V gene encodes CDR1 SGHKS and CDR2 YYEKEE (reference sequence). DNA for the CDR3: TGTGCCAGCAGCCGTACAGGGGGAGACTACGAGCAGTACTTC. Protein sequence: CASSRTGGDYEQYF.

This rearrangement joins TRBV7-9 to TRBJ1-6; D is uncertain. The CDR3 consists of 16 residues. Trimming took off 5 bases at V and 0 bases at J, with 11 bases between the two ends. CDR1 and CDR2 (germline): SEHNR, FQNEAQ (reference sequence). The CDR3 DNA sequence: TGTGCCAGCAGCGAGGACGGGAGCTCCTATAATTCACCCCTCCACTTT. Translation gives CASSEDGSSYNSPLHF.

This rearrangement joins TRBV4-1 to TRBJ2-7, with D maybe TRBD1 (6 bases). With 3 bases removed from V and 7 bases from J, the gap between germline ends came to 19 bases. This CDR3 spans 15 amino acids. The germline V gene encodes CDR1 MGHRA and CDR2 YSYEKL. The CDR3 spells CASSHPQGDRGEQYF. CDR3 DNA: TGCGCCAGCAGCCATCCACAGGGAGATCGGGGAGAGCAGTACTTC.

This clone appeared a few times. The chain couples TRBV15 to TRBJ1-5; D gene unclear. CDR3 length equals 15 residues. Germline-derived CDR1 and CDR2 are LNHNV and YYDKDF (reference sequence). Trimming left V 0 bases short and J 6 bases short, with 12 bases between. CDR3 coding DNA: TGTGCCACCAGCAGAGATCGTGGGGAGGGTCAGCCCCAGCATTTT. As protein: CATSRDRGEGQPQHF.

The chain employs TRBV19 and TRBJ1-5; 9 bases line up with TRBD1. Per germline, CDR1 LNHDA and CDR2 SQIVND (reference sequence). The CDR3 totals 16 residues. The ends lost 8 bases at V and 1 base at J; junction bases unmatched: 9. CDR3 loop: CASLPTGGGSNQPQHF. The CDR3 bases are TGTGCCAGTCTACCCACAGGGGGCGGAAGCAATCAGCCCCAGCATTTT.

This clone was counted a single time. A read error may produce the germline difference seen at one junction end. The gene calls are TRBV7-7 and TRBJ2-7, with 10 bases identical to TRBD1. The CDR3 loop spans 16 amino acids. Germline V gives CDR1 SSHAT, CDR2 FNYEAQ (reference sequence). The CDR3 DNA reads TGTGCTAGCAGCCGCCGCCGGACAGGGGGGACCTACGAGCAGTACTTC. It encodes CASSRRRTGGTYEQYF.

The chain carries TRBV15 and TRBJ1-1, with D perhaps matching TRBD1 (5 bases). Germline V CDR1 and CDR2: LNHNV, YYDKDF (reference sequence). Trimming cost V 1 base and J 6 bases, with 12 bases left between them. The CDR3 extends over 14 amino acids. CDR3 region: CATSRGQGSAEAFF. The CDR3 DNA is TGTGCCACCAGCAGAGGGCAGGGAAGTGCTGAAGCTTTCTTT.